The sequence of this TCR beta chain was determined in a study of T cells in localized non-small cell lung cancer. Overall study results and limits: Longer overall survival accompanied higher blood T cell density.

Of note for this clone: The antigen remains undetermined.

The CDR3 is 16 residues long. Trimming removed 0 bases from V and 0 bases from J, with 11 bases in between. Germline assignment: CDR1 GTSNPN and CDR2 SVGIG (reference sequence). Profiled with immunoSEQ multiplex PCR; TCRdb holds only in-frame clones, not every one. In the table there are around 130,000 clones, about 89% of which are singletons. The receptor was isolated from a female donor aged 60 or older with stage I lung adenocarcinoma. The chain couples TRBV30 to TRBJ1-4; the D gene is possibly TRBD1 (5 bases). This specimen was peripheral blood, taken before any cancer treatment. The DNA for the CDR3 is TGTGCCTGGAGTGTAAAGGGACTTACAACTAATGAAAAACTGTTTTTT. Amino acids: CAWSVKGLTTNEKLFF. Supplemented by reference TRBV30 and TRBJ1-4, the full variable domain reads SQTIHQWPATLVQPVGSPLSLECTVEGTSNPNLYWYRQAAGRGLQLLFYSVGIGQISSEVPQNLSASRPQDRQFILSSKKLLLSDSGFYLCAWSVKGLTTNEKLFFGSGTQLSVL.